This TCR beta chain derives from a study of OX40 agonist ivuxolimab in advanced cancers. General study results and limits: More expanded clones were found, on average, in CD8+ than in CD4+ T cells.

The V end was cut by 5 bases, the J end by 6 bases, with 17 bases between. CDR3 length: 15 amino acids. Germline V lookup: CDR1 MNHNY, CDR2 SVGAGI (reference sequence). The sampling schedule covered blood at baseline, cycle 4 day 1, and cycle 7 day 1. Some clones are missing from TCRdb's copy, which holds only in-frame ones; the method was immunoSEQ multiplex PCR. The sample lists fewer than 80,000 clones, over 80% occurring once. Note on this clone: What it recognizes is unknown.

The source material was CD4+ or CD8+ T cells sorted from blood, sampled in a trial of the OX40 agonist ivuxolimab. This receptor was taken from an adult with an advanced solid tumor such as melanoma, head and neck, liver or kidney cancer. The chain has TRBV6-6 and TRBJ2-1; D is perhaps TRBD1 (6 bases). The CDR3 is CASSLAGQSLNEQFF. The CDR3 DNA reads as TGTGCCAGCAGTCTAGCCGGACAGTCCCTCAATGAGCAGTTCTTC.